This passage covers 14 T cell receptor beta chains from one sample sequenced in a study of STAT5B mutations in CD4+ large granular lymphocyte leukemia. Produced via immunoSEQ multiplex PCR; TCRdb's table is partial and in-frame only. The sample carries nearly 35,000 clones, 65% to 80% recorded once. Source material: CD4+ T cells from blood buffy coats. The receptors were gathered from a human donor in good health.

The V and J genes are TRBV27 and TRBJ1-1; 7 nucleotides align to TRBD1. CDR1 is MNHEY, CDR2 SMNVEV, per germline (reference sequence). This CDR3 region has 20 residues. Trimming at V came to 5 bases and at J to 1 base, leaving 22 bases not matched to a gene. The CDR3 protein is CASSTRQGWRPWESNTEAFF. The CDR3 DNA reads as TGTGCCAGCAGTACCAGACAGGGTTGGAGGCCTTGGGAATCGAACACTGAAGCTTTCTTT.

The rearrangement links TRBV18 to TRBJ2-7; possibly TRBD1 or TRBD2 for D (5 bases each). The germline CDR1 and CDR2 sequences are KGHSH and LQKENI. The V gene lost 3 bases and the J gene lost 2 bases, with 11 bases spanning the gap. This CDR3 spans 14 amino acids. In DNA, the CDR3 is TGTGCCAGCTCACCTGGGACGGTTCCCTACGAGCAGTACTTC. Translated, it gives CASSPGTVPYEQYF.

V gene TRBV6-4 combines with J gene TRBJ2-2; TRBD1 agrees at 9 bases. J gave up 0 bases and V 6 bases, and 8 bases lay outside the gene matches. The CDR3 has 17 amino acids. Germline assignment: CDR1 MRHNA and CDR2 SNTAGT. The CDR3 sequence: CASSRAGTGSNTGELFF. DNA of the CDR3: TGTGCCAGCAGCAGGGCCGGGACAGGGTCGAACACCGGGGAGCTGTTTTTT.

The V gene is TRBV6-1, the J gene TRBJ2-5, with unresolved D. V was cut by 0 bases and J by 3 bases, with 11 bases left in between. The CDR3 has 15 amino acids. CDR1 is MNHNS, CDR2 SASEGT, per germline. The CDR3 here is CASSEALGGEETQYF. Here the CDR3 DNA reads TGTGCCAGCAGTGAAGCGTTGGGCGGAGAAGAGACCCAGTACTTC.

This clone has just one count. The rearrangement links TRBV29-1 to TRBJ1-2, with D unresolved. The ends were cut back, 6 bases at V and 8 bases at J, with 16 bases in the middle. From germline, CDR1 is SQVTM and CDR2 ANQGSEA. The CDR3 sequence is 12 residues long. The CDR3 is CSVESGKVGYTF. For the CDR3, the DNA is TGCAGCGTCGAGAGCGGGAAAGTGGGCTACACCTTC.

The gene calls are TRBV5-1 and TRBJ1-5; D remains unclear. CDR3 length: 15 residues. Trimming cost V 4 bases and J 1 base, with 12 bases left between them. Looked up from germline, CDR1 is SGHRS and CDR2 is YFSETQ. In nucleotides, the CDR3 is TGCGCCAGCAGCCTCCTTCCGGGCAGCAATCAGCCCCAGCATTTT. Translation: CASSLLPGSNQPQHF. The whole variable domain, filled in from reference TRBV5-1 and TRBJ1-5, reads KAGVTQTPRYLIKTRGQQVTLSCSPISGHRSVSWYQQTPGQGLQFLFEYFSETQRNKGNFPGRFSGRQFSNSRSEMNVSTLELGDSALYLCASSLLPGSNQPQHFGDGTRLSIL.

This chain links TRBV7-2 with TRBJ2-1, with 10 bases fitting TRBD2. The V segment lost 0 bases and the J segment 0 bases; nucleotides outside the gene matches: 8. The V gene's germline CDR1 is SGHTA and CDR2 FQGNSA. The CDR3 runs to 19 residues. CDR3 protein: CASSLATLAGLSSYNEQFF. The CDR3 DNA reads as TGTGCCAGCAGCTTAGCCACACTAGCGGGGCTTAGCTCCTACAATGAGCAGTTCTTC.

This clone was observed a handful of times. This chain joins TRBV11-2 and TRBJ1-2; a possible D gene is TRBD1 (6 bases). This CDR3 is 17 amino acids long. Germline-derived CDR1 and CDR2 are SGHAT and FQNNGV. V shed 2 bases and J shed 6 bases, with 22 bases lying between them. The CDR3 bases are TGTGCCAGCAGCTTATCAGGGGCTAACTACTTGGGGAATGGCTACACCTTC. It translates to CASSLSGANYLGNGYTF.

This clone was detected a few times. This chain joins TRBV18 and TRBJ1-1, with D hard to call. Germline V lookup: CDR1 KGHSH, CDR2 LQKENI. The CDR3 runs to 12 residues. V shed 6 bases and J shed 1 base, with 6 bases lying between them. CDR3: CASSRGNTEAFF. In DNA, the CDR3 is TGTGCCAGCTCCCGGGGGAACACTGAAGCTTTCTTT.

The genes are TRBV2 and TRBJ2-1, with 9 bases fitting TRBD1. V gave up 5 bases and J gave up 6 bases; unmatched junction bases: 5. Germline CDR1 and CDR2: SNHLY and FYNNEI. The CDR3 loop spans 14 amino acids. CDR3 bases: TGTGCCAGCAGTAGGACAGGGGTCCTCAATGAGCAGTTCTTC. Its translation: CASSRTGVLNEQFF.

The gene calls are TRBV5-4 and TRBJ1-4, with D unclear. The germline V gene has CDR1 SGHNT and CDR2 YYREEE (reference sequence). This CDR3 contains 13 residues. V was trimmed by 0 bases and J by 6 bases, leaving 6 bases between them. The CDR3 region is CASSLGGDEKLFF. CDR3 nucleotide sequence: TGTGCCAGCAGCTTGGGGGGAGATGAAAAACTGTTTTTT.

The V gene is TRBV9, the J gene TRBJ1-2, with D possibly TRBD1 on 6 matching bases. This CDR3 has 14 amino acids. In germline, CDR1 is SGDLS, CDR2 YYNGEE. V lost 0 bases to trimming and J lost 2 bases, with 8 bases between them. The CDR3 sequence: CASSVGQGNYGYTF. CDR3 nucleotide sequence: TGTGCCAGCAGCGTAGGGCAGGGGAACTATGGCTACACCTTC.

The J gene is TRBJ2-1, the V gene TRBV5-6; 8 bases line up with TRBD1. Per the germline V gene, CDR1 is SGHDT and CDR2 is YYEEEE. The CDR3 is made up of 17 amino acids. The trim removed 3 bases at V and 6 bases at J, leaving 14 bases unmatched. The CDR3 spells CASSSLLQGGFRNEQFF. CDR3 DNA: TGTGCCAGCAGCTCACTCCTACAGGGGGGTTTTCGCAATGAGCAGTTCTTC.

A few counts support this clone. V and J are TRBV18 and TRBJ2-2, with D possibly being TRBD1 (6 bases). V shed 1 base and J shed 4 bases, with 13 bases lying between them. This CDR3 has 16 residues. CDR1 and CDR2 from the germline V gene are KGHSH and LQKENI. The CDR3 loop is CASSPLSRGSTGELFF. The CDR3 bases are TGTGCCAGCTCACCACTTAGCAGGGGAAGCACCGGGGAGCTGTTTTTT.